This T cell receptor (beta chain) was sequenced during a study of Ad26.COV2.S vaccination and SARS-CoV-2 variants (dated by TCRdb to 2020 to 2023). About the study as a whole: TCRbeta repertoire sequencing was used to assess the specificity and breadth of SARS-CoV-2-reactive T cell receptors after Ad26.COV2.S vaccination. A total of some 30 samples were included in the TCR-sequenced set, comprising around 20 Ad26.COV2.S vaccine recipients, 5 placebo recipients and 8 SARS-CoV-2 convalescent individuals. What the research found in general, with its limitations: Vaccine and placebo recipients had similar non-spike TCR breadth, a finding consistent with the vaccine containing only spike. Spike-specific TCR breadth was higher in Ad26.COV2.S recipients than in placebo recipients (P = 0.0014). Substantial breadth of spike-specific CD8+ and CD4+ T cell responses was reported after vaccination. The authors noted that the TCR breadth and depth analyses may have underestimated total T cell responses.

The time point label of this sample denotes: individuals recovered from natural SARS-CoV-2 infection. As regards this clone: What antigen it recognizes has not been identified. No qualities accompany the bases; no much larger clone lies one base away.

The immunoSEQ Assay was used to sequence TCRbeta CDR3 regions. After extraction, genomic DNA underwent amplification by bias-controlled multiplex PCR, followed by high-throughput sequencing. As for how the authors treated the data: To quantify the absolute abundance of every unique TCRbeta CDR3 region, sequences were collapsed and filtered. T cell fraction was estimated by normalizing TCRbeta template counts to usable DNA, which was measured by amplifying reference genes present in all nucleated cells. Repertoire TCRs were annotated as SARS-CoV-2-specific when V gene, CDR3 amino acid sequence and J gene were exactly matched to a known reactive TCR set. The reference SARS-CoV-2 TCR set was derived from MIRA and filtered for enrichment in COVID-19-positive ImmuneCODE repertoires, a step that removed public or cross-reactive TCRs. Using the MIRA antigens, annotated TCRs were further analysed by specific ORF or by position within an ORF. Depth was the summed frequency of annotated unique rearrangements, while breadth was defined as annotated unique rearrangements over total unique productive rearrangements. TCR breadth was compared between groups using two-sided Wilcoxon rank-sum tests. TCRdb's version of the immuneACCESS table is confined to in-frame rearrangements and falls short of the full clone set. An unresolved V gene accounts for under half of the shortfall where checked; the remainder is of unknown origin. The V and J calls and clone size are taken from that table; D and trimming were inferred from the DNA. For this sample the table gives about 350,000 clones, of which under 95% were detected only once. The ten largest account for under 4% of the sample.

This sample comprised peripheral blood, obtained after recovery from COVID-19. The TCR originated in a human donor who had recovered from COVID-19.

The bases read TGTGCCAGCTCAGGCTCGGAGGACACTGAAGCTTTCTTT. Its translation is CASSGSEDTEAFF. The receptor chain draws on TRBV18 and TRBJ1-1; confidence is insufficient to name the D gene. Including cysteine and phenylalanine, the CDR3 has 13 amino acids. Only the CDR3 part of the read is kept: 39 bases, read in frame from the first base. V is cut by 5 bases and J by 3 bases, and the space between the germline ends is 10 bases. Based on the germline V gene, the CDR1 and CDR2 sequences are KGHSH and LQKENI.